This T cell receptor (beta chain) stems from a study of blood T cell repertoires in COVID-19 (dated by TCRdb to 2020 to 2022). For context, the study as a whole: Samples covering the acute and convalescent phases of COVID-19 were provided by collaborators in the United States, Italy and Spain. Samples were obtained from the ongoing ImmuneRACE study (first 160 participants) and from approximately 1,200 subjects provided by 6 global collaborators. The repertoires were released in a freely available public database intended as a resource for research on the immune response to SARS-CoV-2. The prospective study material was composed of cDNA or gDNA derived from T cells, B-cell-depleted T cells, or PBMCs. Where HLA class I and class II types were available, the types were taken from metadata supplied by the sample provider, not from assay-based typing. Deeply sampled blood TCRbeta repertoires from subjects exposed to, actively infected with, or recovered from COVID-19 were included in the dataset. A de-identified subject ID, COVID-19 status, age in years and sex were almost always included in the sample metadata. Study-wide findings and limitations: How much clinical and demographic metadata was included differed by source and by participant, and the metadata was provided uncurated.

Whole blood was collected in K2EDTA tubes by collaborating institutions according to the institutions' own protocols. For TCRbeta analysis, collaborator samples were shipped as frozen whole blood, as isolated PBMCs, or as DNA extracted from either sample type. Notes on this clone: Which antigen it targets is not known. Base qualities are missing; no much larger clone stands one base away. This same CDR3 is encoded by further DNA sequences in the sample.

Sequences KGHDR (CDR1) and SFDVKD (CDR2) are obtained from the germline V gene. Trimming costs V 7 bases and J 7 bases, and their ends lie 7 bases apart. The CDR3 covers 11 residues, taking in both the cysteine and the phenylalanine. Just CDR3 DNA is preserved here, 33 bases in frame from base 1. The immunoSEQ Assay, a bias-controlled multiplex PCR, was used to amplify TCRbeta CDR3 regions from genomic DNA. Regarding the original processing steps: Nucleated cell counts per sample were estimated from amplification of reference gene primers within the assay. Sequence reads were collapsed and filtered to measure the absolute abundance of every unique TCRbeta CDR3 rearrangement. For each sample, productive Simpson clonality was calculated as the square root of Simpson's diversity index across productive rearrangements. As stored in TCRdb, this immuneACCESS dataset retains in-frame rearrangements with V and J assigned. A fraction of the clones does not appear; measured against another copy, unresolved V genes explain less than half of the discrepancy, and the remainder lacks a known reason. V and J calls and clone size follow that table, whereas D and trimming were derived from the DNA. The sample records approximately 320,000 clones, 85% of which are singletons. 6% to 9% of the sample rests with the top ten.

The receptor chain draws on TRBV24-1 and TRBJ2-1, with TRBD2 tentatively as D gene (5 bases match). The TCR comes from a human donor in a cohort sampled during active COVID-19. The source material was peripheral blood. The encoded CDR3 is CATSRGNEQFF. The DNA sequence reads TGTGCCACCAGCCGGGGAAATGAGCAGTTCTTC.